The T cell receptor (beta chain) under discussion was sequenced for a study of blood T cell repertoires in COVID-19. Here immunoSEQ multiplex PCR was the method, and the copy in TCRdb shows in-frame clones only, minus some. The profile shows 150,000 to 200,000 clones, around 85% of them singletons. This clone occurred a few times. The V gene's germline CDR1 is MNHEY and CDR2 SVGAGI. The ends were cut back, 6 bases at V and 0 bases at J, with 11 bases in the middle. This CDR3 is built from 15 residues. This rearrangement joins TRBV6-5 to TRBJ2-2; TRBD2 might be the D (6 bases). Sample: peripheral blood. The clonotype was recovered from a person aged 70 to 80 with COVID-19, enrolled during active disease. In nucleotides, the CDR3 is TGTGCCAGCAGGCGGGACTTCTCGAACACCGGGGAGCTGTTTTTT. Translated, it gives CASRRDFSNTGELFF.